In its sample, the clone carrying this T cell receptor (beta chain) was seen many times. Its antigen is not known. The sample is drawn from a study of spatial heterogeneity in lung cancer. Looking at the study overall: Alpha-chain sequences were consistently detected less often than beta-chain sequences. The study, taken as a whole, reports: Relative to follow-up, resection was when ubiquitous expanded tumor TCRs appeared more in blood.

Trimming cost V 0 bases and J 0 bases, with 8 bases left between them. CDR1 SGHRS and CDR2 YFSETQ come from the germline V gene. The CDR3 spans 15 residues. The time point denotes: sample taken at primary tumor resection. Whole RNA, isolated from tumor, nontumor lung or frozen PBMC, was sequenced without prior sorting. Samples were donated by 72 untreated early-stage non-small cell lung cancer patients. TCRdb re-called the 5' RACE reads through MiXCR, storing one row per CDR3 protein. The sample comprises about 48,000 distinct CDR3 sequences, approximately 5.7% of which are singletons, and roughly 10% rests with the top ten.

The receptor was derived from a male donor with early-stage non-small cell lung cancer. This sample comprised PBMCs, obtained at surgery. The V gene is TRBV5-1, the J gene TRBJ2-3; D is undetermined. CDR3 DNA: TGCGCCAGCAGCTTGGACGGCTCGAGCACAGATACGCAGTATTTT. This translates into CASSLDGSSTDTQYF.